The 32 T cell receptor beta chains below all came from one sample that was sequenced in a study of blood T cell repertoires in COVID-19 (dated by TCRdb to the early 2020s). The library was generated by the immunoSEQ multiplex PCR assay. Not all clones reach the TCRdb copy of this immuneACCESS table, which keeps in-frame sequences only. Checked studies attribute under half of the gap to unresolved V genes and leave the rest unexplained. The sample yields some 390,000 clones; around 87% were counted once. 2.3% of the sample goes to the ten largest clones. The sequencing input was peripheral blood. The receptors shown here come from a woman aged 55-70 years with COVID-19, enrolled during active disease.

The rearrangement joins TRBV7-9 to TRBJ1-4; the D is unclear. The V end lost 1 base, the J end lost 8 bases, and 11 bases lay between the germline ends. Germline V gene lookup returns CDR1 SEHNR and CDR2 FQNEAQ (reference sequence). This CDR3 region has 14 residues. The CDR3 protein is CASSLERSAEKLFF. The CDR3 bases are TGTGCCAGCAGCTTAGAGCGGAGCGCGGAAAAACTGTTTTTT.

This chain connects TRBV3-1 (or the pseudogene TRBV3-2) to TRBJ2-7; D is possibly TRBD2 (6 bases). Per germline, CDR1 LGHDT and CDR2 YNNKEL (reference sequence). The V end was cut by 3 bases, the J end by 7 bases, with 16 bases between. This CDR3 is 14 amino acids long. CDR3 protein: CASSQRDSGGEQYF. The CDR3 DNA sequence: TGTGCCAGCAGCCAGCGGGACTCCGGTGGGGAGCAGTACTTC.

The genes are TRBV5-4 and TRBJ1-1; 9 nucleotides match TRBD1. Germline loops: CDR1 SGHNT, CDR2 YYREEE (reference sequence). Unmatched junction bases numbered 10, after V lost 3 bases and J lost 1 base. The CDR3 is made up of 17 amino acids. CDR3 amino acids: CASSSNPGQGRNTEAFF. The CDR3, as DNA: TGTGCCAGCAGCTCGAATCCGGGACAGGGAAGGAACACTGAAGCTTTCTTT.

The chain is built from TRBV5-5 and TRBJ1-5; possibly TRBD1 for D (5 bases). This CDR3 has 15 residues. Germline V gene sequence: CDR1 SGHKS, CDR2 YYEKEE (reference sequence). V was clipped by 3 bases and J by 0 bases, with 10 bases between them. This CDR3 reads CASSSRQNSNQPQHF. CDR3 coding DNA: TGTGCCAGCAGCTCCCGACAGAATAGCAATCAGCCCCAGCATTTT.

J is TRBJ1-6 and V is TRBV18, with 9 nucleotides matching TRBD1. V was clipped by 4 bases and J by 6 bases; unmatched bases: 4. Germline V gene lookup returns CDR1 KGHSH and CDR2 LQKENI. The CDR3 loop spans 15 amino acids. CDR3 in amino acids: CASSLGQGGNSPLHF. DNA of the CDR3: TGTGCCAGCTCACTGGGACAGGGCGGTAATTCACCCCTCCACTTT.

CDR3 coding DNA: TGTGCCAGCAGCCAAGATGGGCCGTATGGCTACACCTTC. It is translated as CASSQDGPYGYTF. This rearrangement joins TRBV3-1 (or the pseudogene TRBV3-2) to TRBJ1-2, with unresolved D. This CDR3 spans 13 amino acids. Germline CDR1 is LGHDT and CDR2 is YNNKEL (reference sequence). Trimming took off 0 bases at V and 5 bases at J, with 7 bases between the two ends.

The CDR3 is CASSYSQNTEAFF. The CDR3 DNA is TGTGCCAGCAGTTACTCCCAGAACACTGAAGCTTTCTTT. This chain links TRBV6-5 with TRBJ1-1; no clear D. The germline gives CDR1 MNHEY, CDR2 SVGAGI. This CDR3 spans 13 amino acids. The V and J ends lost 0 bases and 1 base respectively, with 3 bases between them.

The chain has TRBV5-5 and TRBJ2-1; 8 bases are a match to TRBD2. The CDR3 extends over 14 amino acids. The germline V gene encodes CDR1 SGHKS and CDR2 YYEKEE (reference sequence). Losses at the gene ends were 2 bases for V and 7 bases for J; bases not matched to a gene: 5. DNA of the CDR3: TGTGCCAGCAGCTTTACCGGACTAGCAAATGAGCAGTTCTTC. It is translated as CASSFTGLANEQFF.

The chain has TRBV18 and TRBJ2-7, with 8 bases aligning to TRBD1. The CDR3 loop spans 14 amino acids. Trimming cost V 1 base and J 3 bases; bases outside gene matches: 2. Germline CDR1 reads KGHSH; CDR2 reads LQKENI. As DNA, the CDR3 is TGTGCCAGCTCACCACGGACAGGGATCTACGAGCAGTACTTC. Translated, it gives CASSPRTGIYEQYF. The entire variable domain, with the rest obtained from reference TRBV18 and TRBJ2-7, is as follows: NAGVMQNPRHLVRRRGQEARLRCSPMKGHSHVYWYRQLPEEGLKFMVYLQKENIIDESGMPKERFSAEFPKEGPSILRIQQVVRGDSAAYFCASSPRTGIYEQYFGPGTRLTVT.

The rearrangement links TRBV27 to TRBJ2-7, with 9 nucleotides matching TRBD1. Trimming cost V 5 bases and J 3 bases; bases outside gene matches: 14. The CDR3 spans 17 residues. Germline loops: CDR1 MNHEY, CDR2 SMNVEV (reference sequence). CDR3 protein: CASSLTYTGGEFYEQYF. CDR3 coding DNA: TGTGCCAGCAGTCTCACGTATACAGGGGGCGAGTTCTACGAGCAGTACTTC.

J is TRBJ2-5 and V is TRBV19; 7 bases agree with TRBD2. The V segment lost 2 bases and the J segment 1 base; nucleotides outside the gene matches: 4. Germline V gene data show CDR1 as LNHDA and CDR2 as SQIVND (reference sequence). This CDR3 contains 15 residues. The DNA of the CDR3 is TGTGCCAGTAGTATATTGGCTAGCGGCCAAGAGACCCAGTACTTC. Translated, it gives CASSILASGQETQYF. The full variable domain, with the rest looked up from reference TRBV19 and TRBJ2-5, is DGGITQSPKYLFRKEGQNVTLSCEQNLNHDAMYWYRQDPGQGLRLIYYSQIVNDFQKGDIAEGYSVSREKKESFPLTVTSAQKNPTAFYLCASSILASGQETQYFGPGTRLLVL.

This chain links TRBV9 with TRBJ2-7; the D gene is possibly TRBD2 (6 bases). The CDR3 has 15 residues. Germline V gives CDR1 SGDLS, CDR2 YYNGEE. V lost 2 bases to trimming and J lost 4 bases, with 16 bases between them. CDR3 amino acids: CASSVSSGSIYEQYF. The CDR3 nucleotides are TGTGCCAGCAGCGTCTCCTCCGGGAGCATATACGAGCAGTACTTC. The whole variable domain, filled in from reference TRBV9 and TRBJ2-7, reads DSGVTQTPKHLITATGQRVTLRCSPRSGDLSVYWYQQSLDQGLQFLIQYYNGEERAKGNILERFSAQQFPDLHSELNLSSLELGDSALYFCASSVSSGSIYEQYFGPGTRLTVT.

The V gene is TRBV12-3 or TRBV12-4, the J gene TRBJ1-2; 9 nucleotides match TRBD1. The CDR3 spans 12 residues. J gave up 8 bases and V 6 bases, and 4 bases lay outside the gene matches. CDR3: CASRHRGQGYTF. DNA for the CDR3: TGTGCCAGCAGGCACAGGGGGCAGGGCTACACCTTC.

The chain couples TRBV5-6 to TRBJ1-1, with a weak D call TRBD1 (5 bases). Germline V CDR1 and CDR2: SGHDT, YYEEEE. V was clipped by 3 bases and J by 5 bases, with 5 bases between them. The CDR3 extends over 11 amino acids. The CDR3 DNA sequence: TGTGCCAGCAGCTACAGGACTGAAGCTTTCTTT. Translation: CASSYRTEAFF.

The chain uses TRBV5-1 and TRBJ2-1, with D tentatively TRBD2 (6 bases). Germline values: CDR1 SGHRS, CDR2 YFSETQ. The germline V and J ends were trimmed by 2 bases and 9 bases, with 15 bases remaining between them. The CDR3 totals 14 residues. CDR3 nucleotide sequence: TGCGCCAGCAGCTTTTCGGGGCGGGGTAGTGAGCAGTTCTTC. This encodes CASSFSGRGSEQFF. Full variable domain (rest looked up from reference TRBV5-1 and TRBJ2-1): KAGVTQTPRYLIKTRGQQVTLSCSPISGHRSVSWYQQTPGQGLQFLFEYFSETQRNKGNFPGRFSGRQFSNSRSEMNVSTLELGDSALYLCASSFSGRGSEQFFGPGTRLTVL.

The chain has TRBV21-1 and TRBJ1-5. TRBV21-1 has pseudogene status. This CDR3 has 17 amino acids. The chain's CDR3 is CASSQEAREGTNQPQHF. Here the CDR3 DNA reads TGTGCCAGCAGCCAAGAGGCCAGGGAGGGCACAAATCAGCCCCAGCATTTT.

The chain links TRBV3-1 (or the pseudogene TRBV3-2) to TRBJ2-7; 7 positions match TRBD2. The germline V gene has CDR1 LGHDT and CDR2 YNNKEL (reference sequence). J was trimmed by 3 bases and V by 4 bases; bases with no gene match: 9. The CDR3 has 15 residues. CDR3 residues: CASSPRGTAVYEQYF. Written as DNA, the CDR3 is TGTGCCAGCAGCCCGCGGGGGACTGCGGTCTACGAGCAGTACTTC.

To note about this clone: At one boundary the junction diverges from the germline segment, which might be a read error. J is TRBJ1-5 and V is TRBV19; 7 nucleotides match TRBD1. This CDR3 has 14 residues. CDR1 LNHDA and CDR2 SQIVND come from the germline V gene (reference sequence). The CDR3 sequence is CASSLDRVAQPQHF. The CDR3 DNA reads as TGTGCCAGTAGTCTAGACAGGGTTGCTCAGCCCCAGCATTTT.

This chain links TRBV5-1 with TRBJ1-4; D gene uncertain. Trimming pared 4 bases from V and 4 bases from J, leaving 11 bases between. From germline, CDR1 is SGHRS and CDR2 YFSETQ. The CDR3 sequence is 14 residues long. CDR3 region: CASSPSGSNEKLFF. Written as DNA, the CDR3 is TGCGCCAGCAGCCCCTCGGGAAGTAATGAAAAACTGTTTTTT.

The chain uses TRBV2 and TRBJ1-5; the match to TRBD1 covers 7 bases. CDR3 size: 15 residues. The V gene end was trimmed by 3 bases and the J gene end by 4 bases; junction bases not matched to a gene: 6. Germline CDR1 and CDR2: SNHLY and FYNNEI. The CDR3 nucleotides read TGTGCCAGCAGTGATTTCGGCAGGGGGAATCAGCCCCAGCATTTT. Its translation is CASSDFGRGNQPQHF.

The gene calls are TRBV4-1 and TRBJ2-5, with TRBD2 matching over 12 bases. This CDR3 comprises 16 residues. Germline CDR1 and CDR2: MGHRA and YSYEKL. Trimming removed 2 bases from V and 5 bases from J; junction bases left unmatched: 6. The CDR3 DNA reads TGCGCCAGCAGCCAACCTAGCGGGGGGGCCCGGGAGACCCAGTACTTC. It specifies CASSQPSGGARETQYF.

The chain has TRBV5-4 and TRBJ2-1, with 9 bases lining up with TRBD2. The germline V gene has CDR1 SGHNT and CDR2 YYREEE (reference sequence). V lost 3 bases, J lost 4 bases, and 5 bases stayed unmatched. The CDR3 totals 15 residues. CDR3: CASSSSGVIYNEQFF. The CDR3 nucleotides are TGTGCCAGCAGCTCTAGCGGGGTAATTTACAATGAGCAGTTCTTC.

The CDR3 is CASSTPGGDSDQETQYF. The CDR3 nucleotides read TGTGCCAGCAGCACCCCGGGAGGAGACAGTGACCAAGAGACCCAGTACTTC. This chain uses TRBV7-7 with TRBJ2-5; the match to TRBD2 covers 7 bases. Germline V lookup: CDR1 SSHAT, CDR2 FNYEAQ (reference sequence). Trimming took 5 bases from V and 0 from J; bases not matched to a gene: 12. CDR3 length: 17 amino acids.

This rearrangement joins TRBV3-1 (or the pseudogene TRBV3-2) to TRBJ2-7; TRBD1 matches 8 bases. The CDR3 is 14 residues long. Germline V lookup: CDR1 LGHDT, CDR2 YNNKEL (reference sequence). J lost 6 bases, V lost 2 bases, and 6 bases had no gene match. CDR3 residues: CASSQQGAPGEQYF. CDR3 coding DNA: TGTGCCAGCAGCCAACAGGGGGCCCCGGGCGAGCAGTACTTC.

This clone was detected once. The V and J genes are TRBV9 and TRBJ2-2; 9 nucleotides match TRBD1. The germline V gene has CDR1 SGDLS and CDR2 YYNGEE. CDR3 length: 13 residues. The V gene end was trimmed by 7 bases and the J gene end by 5 bases; junction bases not matched to a gene: 3. The CDR3 DNA reads TGTGCCAGCGGGGGGACAGGGACCGGGGAGCTGTTTTTT. Translating it yields CASGGTGTGELFF.

The rearrangement links TRBV7-9 to TRBJ1-5, with 7 nucleotides matching TRBD1. Germline V gene data show CDR1 as SEHNR and CDR2 as FQNEAQ (reference sequence). The V and J ends lost 5 bases and 3 bases, in that order; junction bases with no gene match: 7. CDR3 length: 15 residues. The CDR3 region is CASSTGVESNQPQHF. CDR3 DNA: TGTGCCAGCAGCACAGGGGTTGAATCCAATCAGCCCCAGCATTTT.

Only one count was recorded for this clone. The chain carries TRBV5-1 and TRBJ2-4; D might be TRBD2 (5 bases). CDR1 is SGHRS, CDR2 YFSETQ, per germline. Trimming removed 4 bases at V and 4 bases at J, with 9 bases between. The CDR3 has 13 amino acids. CDR3 amino acids: CASSLGEKNIQYF. Written as DNA, the CDR3 is TGCGCCAGCAGCCTCGGGGAGAAAAACATTCAGTACTTC.

A note on this clone: This CDR3 is also generated by other DNA sequences in the sample. The chain carries TRBV4-1 and TRBJ2-7, with unresolved D. Germline V lookup: CDR1 MGHRA, CDR2 YSYEKL. V was clipped by 0 bases and J by 3 bases, with 6 bases between them. This CDR3 region has 13 residues. In DNA form, the CDR3 reads TGCGCCAGCAGCCAAGATCGGGTCTACGAGCAGTACTTC. This translates into CASSQDRVYEQYF.

V gene TRBV5-4 combines with J gene TRBJ2-1; D is unclear. This CDR3 is built from 15 residues. Germline V CDR1 and CDR2: SGHNT, YYREEE (reference sequence). Between the trimmed V and J ends, which lost 4 bases and 9 bases, there was a span of 20 bases. CDR3 in DNA: TGTGCCAGCAGCCCCGTAAACCAAATTAGTAGTGAGCAGTTCTTC. Translation gives CASSPVNQISSEQFF.

The chain joins TRBV7-9 to TRBJ1-1; 7 nucleotides match TRBD1. The length of the CDR3 is 14 residues. J gave up 5 bases and V 3 bases, and 6 bases lay outside the gene matches. CDR1 is SEHNR, CDR2 FQNEAQ, per germline (reference sequence). The CDR3 is CASSFQGVVTEAFF. CDR3 bases: TGTGCCAGCAGCTTCCAGGGGGTAGTTACTGAAGCTTTCTTT. The full variable domain, completed using reference TRBV7-9 and TRBJ1-1, is DTGVSQNPRHKITKRGQNVTFRCDPISEHNRLYWYRQTLGQGPEFLTYFQNEAQLEKSRLLSDRFSAERPKGSFSTLEIQRTEQGDSAMYLCASSFQGVVTEAFFGQGTRLTVV.

The chain is built from TRBV6-5 and TRBJ2-7, with D tentatively TRBD1 (6 bases). This CDR3 contains 15 residues. V was cut by 4 bases and J by 6 bases, with 19 bases left in between. Germline V gene lookup returns CDR1 MNHEY and CDR2 SVGAGI. Here the CDR3 DNA reads TGTGCCAGCAGTTCTCTCTCAGGGGCAGAGGGCGAGCAGTACTTC. Translating gives CASSSLSGAEGEQYF.

This chain connects TRBV5-6 to TRBJ1-6; D is undetermined. The V end lost 1 base, the J end lost 7 bases, and 12 bases lay between the germline ends. The CDR3 runs to 15 residues. CDR1 SGHDT and CDR2 YYEEEE come from the germline V gene. The CDR3 bases are TGTGCCAGCAGCTTGTGGAGGGCATGGAATTCACCCCTCCACTTT. Amino acids: CASSLWRAWNSPLHF.